This note documents a single T cell receptor beta chain sequence. This specimen comes from a study of technical replicates of blood from four donors. The germline V gene encodes CDR1 MDHEN and CDR2 SYDVKM. The CDR3 spans 14 residues. The germline V and J ends were trimmed by 11 bases and 4 bases, with 20 bases remaining between them. The protocol was immunoSEQ multiplex PCR, while the TCRdb copy is restricted to in-frame clones and leaves out a portion. In the table there are about 100,000 clones, approximately 95% of which are singletons. The sequencing sample was made of T cells isolated from PBMCs. The chain joins TRBV28 to TRBJ1-2, with D unclear. This sequence was found in a human donor in good health. The CDR3 DNA is TGTGCCCTCTCATCGAGCGGGGTAGGCTATGGCTACACCTTC. Protein product: CALSSSGVGYGYTF.